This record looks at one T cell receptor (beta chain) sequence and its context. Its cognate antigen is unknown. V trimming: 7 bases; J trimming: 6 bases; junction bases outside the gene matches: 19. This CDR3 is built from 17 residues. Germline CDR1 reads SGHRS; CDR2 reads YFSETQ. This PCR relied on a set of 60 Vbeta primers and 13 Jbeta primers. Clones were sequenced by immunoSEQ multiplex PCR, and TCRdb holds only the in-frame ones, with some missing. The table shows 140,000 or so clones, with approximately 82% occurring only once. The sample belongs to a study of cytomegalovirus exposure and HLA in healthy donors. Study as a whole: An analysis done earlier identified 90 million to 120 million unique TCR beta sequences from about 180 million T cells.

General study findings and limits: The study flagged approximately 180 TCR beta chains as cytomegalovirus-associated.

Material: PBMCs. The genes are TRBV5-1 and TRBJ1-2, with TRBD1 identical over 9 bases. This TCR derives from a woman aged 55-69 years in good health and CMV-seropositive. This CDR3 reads CASGLRTGVVWGDGYTF. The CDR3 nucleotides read TGCGCCAGCGGTCTGAGGACAGGGGTGGTCTGGGGTGATGGCTACACCTTC.